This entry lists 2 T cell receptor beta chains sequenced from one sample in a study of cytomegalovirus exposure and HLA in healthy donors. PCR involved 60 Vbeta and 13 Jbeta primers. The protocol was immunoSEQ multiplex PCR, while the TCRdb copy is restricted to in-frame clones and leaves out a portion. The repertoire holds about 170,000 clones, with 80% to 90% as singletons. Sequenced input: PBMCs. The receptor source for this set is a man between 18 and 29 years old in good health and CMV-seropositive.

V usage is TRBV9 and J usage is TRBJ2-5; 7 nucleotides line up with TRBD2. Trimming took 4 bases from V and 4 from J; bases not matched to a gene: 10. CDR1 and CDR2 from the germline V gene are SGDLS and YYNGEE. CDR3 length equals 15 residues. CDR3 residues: CASSTSGAHGETQYF. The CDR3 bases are TGTGCCAGCAGCACGAGCGGGGCGCATGGAGAGACCCAGTACTTC. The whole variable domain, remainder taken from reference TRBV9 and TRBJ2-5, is DSGVTQTPKHLITATGQRVTLRCSPRSGDLSVYWYQQSLDQGLQFLIQYYNGEERAKGNILERFSAQQFPDLHSELNLSSLELGDSALYFCASSTSGAHGETQYFGPGTRLLVL.

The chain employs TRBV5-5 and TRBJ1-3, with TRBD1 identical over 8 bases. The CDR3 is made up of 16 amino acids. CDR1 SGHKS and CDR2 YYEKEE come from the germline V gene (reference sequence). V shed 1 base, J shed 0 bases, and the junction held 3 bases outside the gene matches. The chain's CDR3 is CASSLWTGTSGNTIYF. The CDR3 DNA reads TGTGCCAGCAGCTTGTGGACAGGGACCTCTGGAAACACCATATATTTT.